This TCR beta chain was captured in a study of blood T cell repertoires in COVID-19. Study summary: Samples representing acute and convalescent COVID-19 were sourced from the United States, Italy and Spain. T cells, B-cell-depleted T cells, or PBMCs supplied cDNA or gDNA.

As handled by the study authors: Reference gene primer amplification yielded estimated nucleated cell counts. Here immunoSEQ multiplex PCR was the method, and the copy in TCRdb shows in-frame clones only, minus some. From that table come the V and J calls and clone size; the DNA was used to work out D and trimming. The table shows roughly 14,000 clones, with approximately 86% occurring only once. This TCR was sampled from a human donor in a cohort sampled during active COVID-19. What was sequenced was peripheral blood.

The CDR3 loop is CSVGEAEQYF. CDR3 DNA: TGCAGCGTTGGGGAGGCCGAGCAGTACTTC. This rearrangement joins TRBV29-1 to TRBJ2-7, with D perhaps TRBD2 (6 bases). V was trimmed by 4 bases and J by 6 bases, leaving 7 bases between them. CDR1 is SQVTM, CDR2 ANQGSEA, per germline. The CDR3 is made up of 10 amino acids.